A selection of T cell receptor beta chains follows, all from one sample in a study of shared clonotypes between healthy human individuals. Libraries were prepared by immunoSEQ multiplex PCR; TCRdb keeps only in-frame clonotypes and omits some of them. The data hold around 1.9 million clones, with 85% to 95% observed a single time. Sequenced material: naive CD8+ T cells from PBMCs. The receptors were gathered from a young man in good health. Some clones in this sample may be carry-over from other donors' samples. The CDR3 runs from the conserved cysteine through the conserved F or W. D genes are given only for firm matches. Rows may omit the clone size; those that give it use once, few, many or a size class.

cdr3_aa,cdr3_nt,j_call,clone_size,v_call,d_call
CASSLVATGGGTQYF,TGTGCCAGCAGTTTAGTGGCCACGGGGGGTGGTACGCAGTATTTT,TRBJ2-3,NA,TRBV28,TRBD2
CASSKGKGGGGDYGYTF,TGTGCCAGCAGCAAAGGGAAAGGAGGGGGCGGCGACTATGGCTACACCTTC,TRBJ1-2,once,TRBV21-1,NA
CASSHVGREEYGYTF,TGTGCCAGCAGCCACGTCGGCAGAGAAGAGTATGGCTACACCTTC,TRBJ1-2,NA,TRBV6-5,NA
CATPERLADMADTGELFF,TGCGCCACCCCTGAACGACTAGCGGATATGGCGGACACCGGGGAGCTGTTTTTT,TRBJ2-2,NA,TRBV10-2,TRBD2
CASRGEDGDYGYTF,TGTGCCAGCAGAGGCGAGGACGGTGACTATGGCTACACCTTC,TRBJ1-2,NA,TRBV7-3,NA
CASSLGLAEETQYF,TGTGCCAGCAGCTTAGGGCTAGCGGAGGAGACCCAGTACTTC,TRBJ2-5,NA,TRBV7-9,TRBD2
CASSFLIPATAQGTGELFF,TGTGCCAGCAGTTTTTTGATTCCCGCGACAGCCCAGGGAACCGGGGAGCTGTTTTTT,TRBJ2-2,NA,TRBV28,NA
CASSFWKVADTQYF,TGCGCCAGCAGCTTTTGGAAGGTAGCAGATACGCAGTATTTT,TRBJ2-3,NA,TRBV5-1,NA
CASSLGATGNTIYF,TGTGCCAGCAGCTTAGGGGCAACTGGAAACACCATATATTTT,TRBJ1-3,NA,TRBV7-9,NA
CASSQGSFQETQYF,TGCGCCAGCAGCCAAGGGAGTTTTCAAGAGACCCAGTACTTC,TRBJ2-5,NA,TRBV4-1,NA
CASSVQGPNTEAFF,TGTGCCAGCAGTGTCCAGGGCCCAAACACTGAAGCTTTCTTT,TRBJ1-1,NA,TRBV27,NA
CASSFAGVSEQYF,TGTGCCAGCAGCTTTGCGGGAGTATCCGAGCAGTACTTC,TRBJ2-7,NA,TRBV7-2,TRBD2
CASSPSRMGEQYF,TGTGCCAGCAGCCCATCTAGAATGGGCGAGCAGTACTTC,TRBJ2-7,once,TRBV14,NA
CASSPTYTNTEAFF,TGTGCCAGCAGCCCAACGTACACGAACACTGAAGCTTTCTTT,TRBJ1-1,NA,TRBV7-8,NA
CASSPTQREEDEQFF,TGTGCCAGCAGCCCGACCCAGCGGGAGGAGGATGAGCAGTTCTTC,TRBJ2-1,NA,TRBV28,TRBD2
CASSLPKTGAYGYTF,TGTGCCAGCAGCTTACCGAAGACAGGGGCCTATGGCTACACCTTC,TRBJ1-2,NA,TRBV7-2,TRBD1
CASSLLGQANQPQHF,TGTGCCAGCAGTTTACTGGGACAGGCAAATCAGCCCCAGCATTTT,TRBJ1-5,NA,TRBV28,TRBD1
CASSQVVQGANEQFF,TGCGCCAGCAGCCAAGTGGTGCAGGGGGCCAATGAGCAGTTCTTC,TRBJ2-1,NA,TRBV4-1,TRBD1
CASSGRESSYNEQFF,TGCGCCAGCAGTGGGCGGGAGAGCTCCTACAATGAGCAGTTCTTC,TRBJ2-1,NA,TRBV10-2,TRBD2
CASSSSGRAVDTQYF,TGTGCCAGCAGCTCTAGCGGGAGGGCCGTGGATACGCAGTATTTT,TRBJ2-3,NA,TRBV5-8,TRBD2
CASSTRWPREGYTF,TGTGCCAGCAGTACCCGTTGGCCTCGGGAGGGCTACACCTTC,TRBJ1-2,NA,TRBV28,NA
CASSLEWTSGSYEQYF,TGCGCCAGCAGCTTGGAGTGGACTAGCGGTTCCTACGAGCAGTACTTC,TRBJ2-7,NA,TRBV5-1,TRBD2
CASSVGGRSTDTQYF,TGTGCCAGCAGCGTAGGCGGGAGAAGTACAGATACGCAGTATTTT,TRBJ2-3,NA,TRBV9,TRBD2
CASSEGAGRPYNEQFF,TGTGCCAGCAGTGAAGGGGCGGGCCGGCCGTACAATGAGCAGTTCTTC,TRBJ2-1,NA,TRBV6-1,NA
CASSEGGGQETQYF,TGTGCCAGCAGTGAAGGAGGGGGACAAGAGACCCAGTACTTC,TRBJ2-5,NA,TRBV2,NA
CASRPGGYNEQFF,TGTGCCAGCAGACCCGGGGGATACAATGAGCAGTTCTTC,TRBJ2-1,NA,TRBV7-2,NA
CASSLLAGLNNEQFF,TGTGCCAGCAGCCTACTAGCGGGACTCAACAATGAGCAGTTCTTC,TRBJ2-1,NA,TRBV7-9,TRBD2
CASSGGTGGNYGYTF,TGTGCCAGCAGCGGGGGGACAGGGGGGAACTATGGCTACACCTTC,TRBJ1-2,NA,TRBV5-4,TRBD1
CASTFGTGSSREQYF,TGTGCCAGCACCTTCGGGACAGGTTCCTCGCGGGAGCAGTACTTC,TRBJ2-7,once,TRBV5-6,TRBD1
CASSYTDRSYGYTF,TGCGCCAGCAGCTATACTGACCGGTCCTATGGCTACACCTTC,TRBJ1-2,once,TRBV5-1,NA
CAWKEGSNQPQHF,TGTGCCTGGAAAGAGGGTTCAAATCAGCCCCAGCATTTT,TRBJ1-5,NA,TRBV30,NA
CASRRGNEQFF,TGTGCCAGCAGGAGGGGCAATGAGCAGTTCTTC,TRBJ2-1,few,TRBV14,NA
CASRVLRNTEAFF,TGTGCCAGCAGGGTACTAAGAAACACTGAAGCTTTCTTT,TRBJ1-1,NA,TRBV28,NA
CASRSGGLEQYF,TGTGCCAGCAGGTCAGGGGGCCTCGAGCAGTACTTC,TRBJ2-7,once,TRBV7-9,TRBD1
CASSSGHRSGELFF,TGTGCCAGCAGTTCGGGACATCGGTCCGGGGAGCTGTTTTTT,TRBJ2-2,NA,TRBV27,NA
CASSVGEETQYF,TGTGCCAGCAGCGTGGGAGAAGAGACCCAGTACTTC,TRBJ2-5,NA,TRBV6-5,NA
CASSVAGGPDTQYF,TGTGCCAGCAGCGTAGCGGGAGGGCCCGATACGCAGTATTTT,TRBJ2-3,NA,TRBV9,TRBD2
CASSKSGATNTGELFF,TGTGCCAGCAGCAAAAGCGGGGCAACGAACACCGGGGAGCTGTTTTTT,TRBJ2-2,NA,TRBV7-6,TRBD2
CASSVGLAANTQYF,TGTGCCAGCAGCGTCGGACTAGCGGCAAATACGCAGTATTTT,TRBJ2-3,NA,TRBV9,TRBD2
CAWTPVVSNVLTF,TGTGCCTGGACCCCTGTTGTATCCAACGTCCTGACTTTC,TRBJ2-6,NA,TRBV30,NA
CSVWGGRADSYEQYF,TGCAGCGTTTGGGGGGGCAGGGCTGATTCCTACGAGCAGTACTTC,TRBJ2-7,NA,TRBV29-1,NA
CASLASSSSYEQYF,TGTGCCAGCCTAGCTAGCAGCAGCTCCTACGAGCAGTACTTC,TRBJ2-7,NA,TRBV2,NA
CASSLGTSGRLSYNEQFF,TGTGCCAGCAGTCTAGGGACTAGCGGGAGGCTCTCCTACAATGAGCAGTTCTTC,TRBJ2-1,NA,TRBV2,TRBD2
CASRLGQGFYEQYF,TGTGCCAGCAGGCTTGGACAGGGCTTCTACGAGCAGTACTTC,TRBJ2-7,NA,TRBV28,TRBD1
CASSSGQGIFSYEQYF,TGTGCCAGCAGCTCCGGACAGGGGATTTTTTCCTACGAGCAGTACTTC,TRBJ2-7,NA,TRBV7-8,TRBD1
CASSFLGSHNEQFF,TGCGCCAGCAGCTTCCTCGGGTCCCACAATGAGCAGTTCTTC,TRBJ2-1,once,TRBV4-1,NA
CSVVGVSGRPYNEQFF,TGCAGCGTTGTGGGGGTCTCAGGGAGGCCCTACAATGAGCAGTTCTTC,TRBJ2-1,NA,TRBV29-1,NA
CASNDRGNTIYF,TGTGCCAGTAACGACAGGGGGAACACCATATATTTT,TRBJ1-3,NA,TRBV19,TRBD1
CASSQSSDWRRETQYF,TGTGCCAGCAGCCAGTCCTCGGACTGGAGGCGAGAGACCCAGTACTTC,TRBJ2-5,NA,TRBV13,NA
CAAYIQGSPQETQYF,TGTGCCGCGTACATACAGGGCTCCCCCCAAGAGACCCAGTACTTC,TRBJ2-5,NA,TRBV6-1,NA
CASSMVDGDTEAFF,TGTGCCAGTAGTATGGTCGATGGGGACACTGAAGCTTTCTTT,TRBJ1-1,NA,TRBV19,NA
CASSPPSPIDEQYF,TGTGCCAGCAGCCCACCCAGCCCAATAGACGAGCAGTACTTC,TRBJ2-7,NA,TRBV7-3,NA
CASSLGGVNQPQHF,TGTGCCAGCAGCTTAGGGGGCGTCAATCAGCCCCAGCATTTT,TRBJ1-5,once,TRBV7-9,NA
CASRWDSALNTEAFF,TGTGCCAGCAGGTGGGACAGTGCCTTGAACACTGAAGCTTTCTTT,TRBJ1-1,NA,TRBV6-1,TRBD1
CASSSEGDTQYF,TGCGCCAGCAGTTCTGAGGGAGATACGCAGTATTTT,TRBJ2-3,NA,TRBV10-1,NA
CASSLDPAATNEKLFF,TGTGCCAGCAGCTTAGATCCCGCAGCAACTAATGAAAAACTGTTTTTT,TRBJ1-4,NA,TRBV11-2,NA
CASSVEGQGGSGELFF,TGTGCCAGCAGCGTAGAGGGACAGGGTGGTTCCGGGGAGCTGTTTTTT,TRBJ2-2,NA,TRBV9,TRBD1
CASSSPGTGHYGYTF,TGTGCCAGCAGCTCGCCCGGGACAGGTCACTATGGCTACACCTTC,TRBJ1-2,NA,TRBV7-9,TRBD1
CASSPRLTPEKLFF,TGTGCCAGCAGCCCACGGTTAACCCCTGAAAAACTGTTTTTT,TRBJ1-4,NA,TRBV2,NA